This T cell receptor beta chain came from a study of beta chain features in type 1 diabetes. The CDR3 is 15 residues long. Germline loops: CDR1 SGDLS, CDR2 YYNGEE. Trimming took 3 bases from V and 8 from J; bases not matched to a gene: 6. There are a few counts of this clone. Its antigen is as yet unknown. Study findings and constraints: Moderate but significant shortening of TCRB CDR3s was recorded in all four CD4+ subsets from Type 1 diabetes patients.

The sequenced template was cDNA made from the entire isolated RNA. Assay: immunoSEQ multiplex PCR; the TCRdb copy retains only in-frame clones and omits some. The sample has approximately 240,000 clones; approximately 16% are singletons. This clonotype was obtained from a man aged 25-40 years with type 1 diabetes. The material sequenced was naive CD4+ T cells from blood. V gene TRBV9 combines with J gene TRBJ2-1; 12 bases agree with TRBD2. CDR3 DNA sequence: TGTGCCAGCAGCGAGACTAGCGGGAGTAGCGATGAGCAGTTCTTC. Amino acid sequence: CASSETSGSSDEQFF.